This T cell receptor (beta chain) is from a study of vaccination effects on CD4 cells after COVID-19. About the study: A median of 72 days separated the second dose and sampling.

Regarding the study as a whole: The study enrolled few convalescent patients and sampled no early post-infection timepoints. Among infection- and vaccine-induced clones, marked clonal contraction occurred late after vaccination.

Per germline, CDR1 DFQATT and CDR2 SNEGSKA (reference sequence). V gave up 5 bases and J gave up 7 bases; unmatched junction bases: 4. The CDR3 is made up of 11 amino acids. Antigen-specific CD4+ T cells were expanded with viral peptide pools in the ViraFEST assay before sequencing. Having been cultured for 10 days, the cells underwent CD4+ T cell isolation. Vaccination of participants consisted of two doses of either the BNT162b2 or mRNA-1273 vaccine. Fewer than 2.5 million PBMC were seeded per well and grown in the presence of roughly 9.3 IU/ml IL-2 and about 10 ug/ml peptides. Method: immunoSEQ multiplex PCR; TCRdb's copy keeps in-frame clones and lacks some. The data show about 28,000 clones, about 73% seen once. Comment on this clone: What it binds is not known.

The sample consisted of CD4+ T cells from PBMCs cultured with HCoV-NL63 spike peptides, taken after COVID-19 vaccination. This chain connects TRBV20-1 to TRBJ1-1, with 7 bases aligning to TRBD1. The sequence was obtained from a human donor who received a COVID-19 vaccine. The CDR3 here is CSAVTGVEAFF. The DNA for the CDR3 is TGCAGTGCTGTCACAGGGGTTGAAGCTTTCTTT.